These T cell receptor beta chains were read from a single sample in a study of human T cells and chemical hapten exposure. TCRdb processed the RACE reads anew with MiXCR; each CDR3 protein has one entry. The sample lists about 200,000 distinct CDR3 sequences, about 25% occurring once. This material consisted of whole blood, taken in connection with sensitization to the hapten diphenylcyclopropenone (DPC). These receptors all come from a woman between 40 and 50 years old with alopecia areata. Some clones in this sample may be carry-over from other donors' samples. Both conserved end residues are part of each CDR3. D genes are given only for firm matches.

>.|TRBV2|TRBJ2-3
CASRPEGLTDTQYF
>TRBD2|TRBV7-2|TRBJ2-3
CASSLGGGMDTQYF
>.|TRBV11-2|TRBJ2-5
CASAPGLNQETQYF
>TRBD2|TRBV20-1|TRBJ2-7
CSASLAGGYEQYF
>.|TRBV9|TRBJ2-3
CASSVGVGGTYTDTQYF
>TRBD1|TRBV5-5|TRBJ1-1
CASSFNSGGTEAFF
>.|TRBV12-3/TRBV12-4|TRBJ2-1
CASSLSASNEQFF
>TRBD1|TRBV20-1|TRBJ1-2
CSARVDRNYGYTF
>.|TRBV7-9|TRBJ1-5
CASSQTTKNQPQHF
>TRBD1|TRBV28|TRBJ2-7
CASSPPGQSSYEQYF
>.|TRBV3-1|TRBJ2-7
CASSRDGAYEQYF
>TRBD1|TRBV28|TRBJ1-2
CASSTGWFGYTF
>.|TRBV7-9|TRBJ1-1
CASSLVRGWGTEAFF
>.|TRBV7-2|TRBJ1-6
CASSLAVEALRAPLHF
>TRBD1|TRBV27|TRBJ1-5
CASSWTGENQPQHF
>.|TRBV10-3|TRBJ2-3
CATLVAPPDTQYF
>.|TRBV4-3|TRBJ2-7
CASSLHLSSLQGDEQYF
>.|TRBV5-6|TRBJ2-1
CASSLVGWQGSYNEQFF
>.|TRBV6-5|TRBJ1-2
CASSYSTGGREFYGYTF
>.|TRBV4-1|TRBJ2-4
CASSQARMGYIQYF
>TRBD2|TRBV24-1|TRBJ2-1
CATSDFREGRRNEQFF
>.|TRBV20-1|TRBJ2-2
CSARRQGPGELFF
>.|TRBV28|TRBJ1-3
CASSLFSPGSSGNTIYF
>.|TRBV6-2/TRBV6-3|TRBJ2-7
CASSRNPGTYEQYF
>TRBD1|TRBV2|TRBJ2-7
CASTTGGYEQYF
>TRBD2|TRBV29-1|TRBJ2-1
CSAPALAGVDNEQFF
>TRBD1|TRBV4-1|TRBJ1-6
CASSSGQANSPLHF
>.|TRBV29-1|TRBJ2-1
CSVMGRSSYNEQFF
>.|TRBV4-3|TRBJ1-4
CASSQGGTSHPGLFF
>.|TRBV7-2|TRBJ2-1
CASSLGSDLSYNEQFF
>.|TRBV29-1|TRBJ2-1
CSSGIITSTFIGEQFF
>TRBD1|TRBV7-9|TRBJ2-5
CASSPTGGKTQYF
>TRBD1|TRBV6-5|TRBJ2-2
CASNDRADTGELFF
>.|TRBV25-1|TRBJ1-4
CASSDDGEGRANEKLFF
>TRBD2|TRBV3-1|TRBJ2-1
CASSLRWLADNEQFF
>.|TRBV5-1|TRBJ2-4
CASSTQGYENIQYF
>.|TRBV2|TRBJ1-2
CASSDVQGNYGYTF
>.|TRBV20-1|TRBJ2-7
CSARDSGREYYEQYF
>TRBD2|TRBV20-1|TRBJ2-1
CSTIGLAGDEQFF
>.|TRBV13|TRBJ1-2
CASSFRTAGYTF
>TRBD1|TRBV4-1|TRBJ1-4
CASSQDPRGISEKLFF
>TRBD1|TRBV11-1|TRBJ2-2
CASSFPGGDTGELFF
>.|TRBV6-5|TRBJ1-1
CASRSTGVAFF
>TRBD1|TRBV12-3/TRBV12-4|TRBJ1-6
CASSQGGGSPLHF
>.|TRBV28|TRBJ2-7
CASSPRDYEQYF
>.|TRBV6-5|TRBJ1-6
CASSPGASPLHF
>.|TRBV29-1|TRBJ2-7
CSVGLGGSYEQYF
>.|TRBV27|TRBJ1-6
CASSFRPSYNSPLHF
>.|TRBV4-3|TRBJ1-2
CASSQDVGIYGYTF